Listed below are T cell receptor beta chains from one sample, sequenced in a study of CD8+ T cells in alopecia areata. The method was immunoSEQ multiplex PCR; TCRdb's version includes in-frame clones alone and lacks a portion of them. Of some 170,000 clones in the sample, 65% to 75% were seen once. Sequencing was performed on CD8+ T cells sorted from blood, taken at week 0. These receptors were taken from a human donor with alopecia areata. The CDR3 runs from the conserved cysteine through the conserved F or W. The D gene is left open where the match is weak. Expanded clones are given a class, and other clones once, few, many or no size at all.

clone size,V gene,J gene,D gene,CDR3 protein,CDR3 DNA
NA,TRBV2,TRBJ2-7,NA,CATRGFYEQYF,TGTGCCACCAGGGGTTTCTACGAGCAGTACTTC
NA,TRBV29-1,TRBJ1-2,NA,CSVEDLREGFPTSLNYGYTF,TGCAGCGTTGAAGATCTTCGGGAGGGTTTTCCTACTAGCCTTAACTATGGCTACACCTTC
few,TRBV5-6,TRBJ2-5,NA,CASSLEVAETQYF,TGTGCCAGCAGCTTGGAGGTGGCAGAGACCCAGTACTTC
NA,TRBV2,TRBJ2-5,TRBD2,CASRYSGGLQETQYF,TGTGCCAGCAGATATAGCGGGGGGTTACAAGAGACCCAGTACTTC
NA,TRBV30,TRBJ1-5,NA,CAWSLNSNQPQHF,TGTGCCTGGAGCCTCAATAGCAATCAGCCCCAGCATTTT
NA,TRBV10-2,TRBJ1-1,NA,CASSLGTEAFF,TGCGCCAGCAGCCTGGGCACTGAAGCTTTCTTT
NA,TRBV19,TRBJ1-5,NA,CATNGEATGGNQPQHF,TGTGCCACCAATGGGGAGGCCACCGGGGGCAATCAGCCCCAGCATTTT
NA,TRBV29-1,TRBJ2-7,TRBD2,CSVERLAGGNAYEQYF,TGCAGCGTTGAAAGGCTAGCGGGGGGAAACGCCTACGAGCAGTACTTC
few,TRBV19,TRBJ1-5,NA,CASSDWGQPQHF,TGTGCCAGTAGTGATTGGGGTCAGCCCCAGCATTTT
NA,TRBV2,TRBJ1-4,NA,CASTGPREGPHEKLFF,TGTGCCAGCACCGGCCCGCGGGAGGGCCCCCATGAAAAACTGTTTTTT
NA,TRBV9,TRBJ1-4,NA,CASSVGDEKLFF,TGTGCCAGCAGCGTCGGGGATGAAAAACTGTTTTTT
NA,TRBV25-1,TRBJ2-1,NA,CASRAWGEQFF,TGTGCCAGCAGGGCGTGGGGTGAGCAGTTCTTC
NA,TRBV7-9,TRBJ1-2,NA,CASSSGSRGYTF,TGTGCCAGCAGCTCCGGGTCTCGGGGCTACACCTTC
NA,TRBV2,TRBJ1-2,NA,CASSAHAGKDYGYTF,TGTGCCAGCAGCGCGCACGCAGGGAAGGACTATGGCTACACCTTC
NA,TRBV2,TRBJ2-1,TRBD2,CATRAGGLYNEQFF,TGTGCCACCCGAGCGGGGGGACTTTACAATGAGCAGTTCTTC
NA,TRBV27,TRBJ2-5,NA,CASSSITGLEETQYF,TGTGCCAGCAGCTCAATTACCGGGCTCGAAGAGACCCAGTACTTC
NA,TRBV7-9,TRBJ2-7,NA,CASTLEGGPYEQYF,TGTGCCAGCACCCTTGAGGGGGGCCCCTACGAGCAGTACTTC
NA,TRBV9,TRBJ1-4,NA,CASSPEVGNEKLFF,TGTGCCAGCAGCCCAGAGGTCGGTAATGAAAAACTGTTTTTT
few,TRBV7-2,TRBJ2-3,NA,CASSRVGVDTQYF,TGTGCCAGCAGCCGTGTCGGCGTAGATACGCAGTATTTT
NA,TRBV23-1,TRBJ2-1,TRBD2,CASSHPGTSGVNEQFF,TGCGCCAGCAGTCACCCCGGGACTAGCGGTGTCAATGAGCAGTTCTTC
few,TRBV6-5,TRBJ2-2,NA,CASSLLGPSYTGELFF,TGTGCCAGCAGTTTACTGGGGCCCTCTTACACCGGGGAGCTGTTTTTT
NA,TRBV7-9,TRBJ2-4,TRBD1,CASSSLDRTCLF,TGTGCCAGCAGCTCATTGGACAGGACCTGCCTCTTC
NA,TRBV30,TRBJ2-5,NA,CAWGTKETQYF,TGTGCCTGGGGGACAAAAGAGACCCAGTACTTC
few,TRBV5-6,TRBJ2-1,NA,CASSFAGFTHNEQFF,TGTGCCAGCAGCTTCGCGGGCTTCACCCACAATGAGCAGTTCTTC
NA,TRBV29-1,TRBJ1-2,NA,CSVPEGSGYTF,TGCAGCGTTCCGGAGGGATCTGGCTACACCTTC
few,TRBV15,TRBJ2-3,NA,CATSSRDTQYF,TGTGCCACCAGCAGCCGCGATACGCAGTATTTT
NA,TRBV5-1,TRBJ2-5,NA,CASSLVGTLQETQYF,TGCGCCAGCAGCTTGGTGGGGACACTGCAAGAGACCCAGTACTTC
NA,TRBV29-1,TRBJ1-1,NA,CRIDRFMNTEAFF,TGCAGGATAGACAGATTTATGAACACTGAAGCTTTCTTT
few,TRBV12-5,TRBJ2-7,NA,CASGLGGPKEEQYF,TGTGCTAGTGGTTTGGGAGGGCCAAAGGAGGAGCAGTACTTC
NA,TRBV29-1,TRBJ2-7,TRBD1,CSVEPGQGHYEQYF,TGCAGCGTTGAACCGGGACAGGGGCACTACGAGCAGTACTTC
NA,TRBV29-1,TRBJ2-7,TRBD2,CSVGTSGGLEQYF,TGCAGCGTCGGGACTAGCGGGGGGCTCGAGCAGTACTTC
NA,TRBV4-1,TRBJ2-1,NA,CASRLYQGARQEGRYNEQFF,TGCGCCAGCAGACTGTATCAAGGGGCTAGACAAGAAGGACGCTACAATGAGCAGTTCTTC
NA,TRBV2,TRBJ1-4,NA,CASGDQGVTNEKLFF,TGTGCCAGCGGTGACCAGGGTGTGACTAATGAAAAACTGTTTTTT
NA,TRBV25-1,TRBJ2-5,NA,CASRARETQYF,TGTGCCAGCAGAGCACGTGAGACCCAGTACTTC
few,TRBV2,TRBJ1-1,NA,CASRLTVEAFF,TGTGCCAGCAGATTAACGGTTGAAGCTTTCTTT
once,TRBV6-6,TRBJ2-5,NA,CASIGKPTEYQETQYF,TGTGCCAGCATAGGGAAGCCAACCGAGTACCAAGAGACCCAGTACTTC
NA,TRBV7-9,TRBJ1-6,NA,CASASGSPLHF,TGTGCCAGCGCCTCGGGGTCACCCCTCCACTTT
NA,TRBV9,TRBJ1-2,NA,CASSVAGDYGYTF,TGTGCCAGCAGCGTAGCAGGAGATTATGGCTACACCTTC
NA,TRBV5-6,TRBJ2-1,TRBD2,CASTSGGSTYNEQFF,TGTGCCAGCACCTCGGGGGGGAGCACCTACAATGAGCAGTTCTTC
few,TRBV10-3,TRBJ2-2,NA,CAIRSRDPNTGELFF,TGTGCCATCCGCTCGAGGGATCCGAACACCGGGGAGCTGTTTTTT
few,TRBV5-6,TRBJ2-2,NA,CASSWGGVELFF,TGTGCCAGCAGCTGGGGTGGTGTGGAGCTGTTTTTT
few,TRBV6-6,TRBJ1-2,TRBD1,CASTTGDGYTF,TGTGCCAGCACTACAGGGGATGGCTACACCTTC
NA,TRBV5-6,TRBJ2-7,NA,CASSFLVYEQYF,TGTGCCAGCAGCTTCCTCGTCTACGAGCAGTACTTC
NA,TRBV19,TRBJ2-3,NA,CASTTVLKGATDTQYF,TGTGCCAGCACTACAGTTTTGAAAGGGGCCACAGATACGCAGTATTTT
few,TRBV6-4,TRBJ2-3,NA,CASSENPDTDTQYF,TGTGCCAGCAGTGAGAACCCTGACACAGATACGCAGTATTTT
NA,TRBV7-9,TRBJ2-1,NA,CASSLGSDEQFF,TGTGCCAGCAGCTTAGGAAGCGATGAGCAGTTCTTC
NA,TRBV4-1,TRBJ1-1,NA,CASSFTGTEAFF,TGCGCCAGCAGTTTCACGGGGACTGAAGCTTTCTTT
NA,TRBV29-1,TRBJ1-2,TRBD1,CSVETGEGYGYTF,TGCAGCGTTGAGACAGGGGAGGGCTATGGCTACACCTTC
NA,TRBV2,TRBJ2-1,TRBD2,CATLGAGGISYNEQFF,TGTGCCACCCTGGGAGCGGGGGGGATCTCCTACAATGAGCAGTTCTTC
NA,TRBV25-1,TRBJ1-6,NA,CASSAGGPLHF,TGTGCCAGCAGTGCGGGGGGGCCCCTCCACTTT
NA,TRBV19,TRBJ1-5,NA,CASKRENEGNQPQHF,TGTGCCAGTAAAAGGGAAAATGAAGGCAATCAGCCCCAGCATTTT
NA,TRBV7-6,TRBJ2-1,NA,CASSQRGGTNEQFF,TGTGCCAGCAGCCAACGCGGGGGCACGAATGAGCAGTTCTTC
NA,TRBV2,TRBJ2-4,NA,CASSVRGGESVDIQYF,TGTGCCAGCAGTGTAAGGGGAGGAGAAAGTGTTGACATTCAGTACTTC
few,TRBV30,TRBJ2-6,NA,CAWATGSGANVLTF,TGTGCCTGGGCAACAGGTTCTGGGGCCAACGTCCTGACTTTC